In this sample, the clone carrying this T cell receptor (beta chain) turned up a few times. This specimen comes from a study of beta chain features in type 1 diabetes. Germline V gene sequence: CDR1 SEHNR, CDR2 FQNEAQ (reference sequence). The length of the CDR3 is 16 residues. V shed 1 base and J 5 bases; nucleotides not matched to a gene: 10. Post-sort purity exceeded 98% for all sorted populations. Investigators reverse transcribed all isolated RNA, so they sequenced expressed TCRB transcripts. TCRdb keeps only in-frame clones here, not all; method: immunoSEQ multiplex PCR. The profile shows 860,000 or so clones, roughly 17% of them singletons.

The specimen sequenced was naive CD4+ T cells from blood. The V call is TRBV7-9, the J call TRBJ2-7, with 8 bases aligning to TRBD1. The clonotype originates from a woman in her late teens or twenties in good health. The CDR3 spells CASSLGGNRGQDEQYF. The CDR3 DNA reads as TGTGCCAGCAGCTTAGGAGGAAACAGGGGACAGGACGAGCAGTACTTC.